The 12 T cell receptor beta chains given below trace back to one sample, sequenced in a study of blood T cell repertoires in COVID-19. Repertoires were generated with immunoSEQ multiplex PCR, while TCRdb's copy carries only in-frame clones and drops some. The top ten clones hold around 2.5% of a sample with 100,000 or so clones, about 91% of them seen once. Sequenced material: peripheral blood. The receptor source for this set is a human donor with active COVID-19. The donor label of this sample is uncertain.

In regard to this clone: The sample contains more than one DNA sequence encoding this CDR3. The V call is TRBV19, the J call TRBJ2-2; D is uncertain. Trimming stripped 3 bases from V and 2 bases from J, with 7 bases between. The germline CDR1 and CDR2 sequences are LNHDA and SQIVND (reference sequence). This CDR3 comprises 14 residues. The chain's CDR3 is CASSIGRNTGELFF. The CDR3 DNA is TGTGCCAGTAGTATTGGCAGAAACACCGGGGAGCTGTTTTTT.

J is TRBJ1-6 and V is TRBV5-4; D gene uncertain. The germline V gene encodes CDR1 SGHNT and CDR2 YYREEE (reference sequence). There are 19 residues in the CDR3. V was trimmed by 4 bases and J by 2 bases, leaving 22 bases between them. In DNA, the CDR3 is TGTGCCAGCAGCCCCGGACTTCGGGAGGGTCTCACCTATAATTCACCCCTCCACTTT. It yields the protein CASSPGLREGLTYNSPLHF.

This clone was counted a single time. The V call is TRBV18, the J call TRBJ2-5; no clear D. V dropped 2 bases and J dropped 0 bases, with 4 bases sitting between them. The CDR3 totals 13 residues. Germline V lookup: CDR1 KGHSH, CDR2 LQKENI. The CDR3 protein is CASSPENQETQYF. The CDR3 nucleotides read TGTGCCAGCTCACCAGAGAACCAAGAGACCCAGTACTTC.

The chain uses TRBV19 and TRBJ1-1; 7 bases line up with TRBD1. With 0 bases clipped from V and 3 bases from J, the junction kept 7 bases outside the gene matches. The germline V gene encodes CDR1 LNHDA and CDR2 SQIVND (reference sequence). This CDR3 comprises 16 residues. CDR3 amino acids: CASSIDRGTVDTEAFF. CDR3 nucleotide sequence: TGTGCCAGTAGTATAGATCGTGGGACAGTTGACACTGAAGCTTTCTTT.

The rearrangement joins TRBV7-6 to TRBJ1-1; 7 bases agree with TRBD1. Per germline, CDR1 SGHVS and CDR2 FNYEAQ. The CDR3 is made up of 14 amino acids. With V trimmed by 6 bases and J by 11 bases, 15 bases remained unmatched. CDR3 loop: CASRRPQGPRTAFF. The CDR3 nucleotides read TGTGCCAGCAGAAGACCACAGGGGCCACGGACGGCTTTCTTT.

The gene calls are TRBV5-1 and TRBJ2-1, with D possibly being TRBD2 (5 bases). The V end was cut by 0 bases, the J end by 1 base, with 5 bases between. The CDR3 has 14 amino acids. The germline gives CDR1 SGHRS, CDR2 YFSETQ. This CDR3 is CASSLERSYNEQFF. For the CDR3, the DNA is TGCGCCAGCAGCTTGGAGCGGTCCTACAATGAGCAGTTCTTC.

J is TRBJ1-5 and V is TRBV7-8, with a possible D match to TRBD1 (5 bases). Trimming pared 3 bases from V and 6 bases from J, leaving 12 bases between. The CDR3 contains 14 residues. Germline CDR1 and CDR2: SGHVS and FQNEAQ. In nucleotides, the CDR3 is TGTGCCAGCAGCTTGGATCAGGGAACTCAGCCCCAGCATTTT. Translation gives CASSLDQGTQPQHF. Supplemented by reference TRBV7-8 and TRBJ1-5, the full variable domain reads GAGVSQSPRYKVAKRGQDVALRCDPISGHVSLFWYQQALGQGPEFLTYFQNEAQLDKSGLPSDRFFAERPEGSVSTLKIQRTQQEDSAVYLCASSLDQGTQPQHFGDGTRLSIL.

This clone was seen a few times. This chain links TRBV5-1 with TRBJ1-5; D unresolved. With 8 bases removed from V and 3 bases from J, the gap between germline ends came to 6 bases. Germline V gene data show CDR1 as SGHRS and CDR2 as YFSETQ. This CDR3 has 11 amino acids. The CDR3 protein is CASRTNQPQHF. DNA for the CDR3: TGCGCCAGTAGAACCAATCAGCCCCAGCATTTT.

The CDR3 here is CASRYRGGNTEAFF. DNA for the CDR3: TGTGCCAGCAGATATAGAGGGGGGAACACTGAAGCTTTCTTT. V usage is TRBV6-5 and J usage is TRBJ1-1; maybe TRBD1 (6 bases). CDR1 and CDR2 (germline): MNHEY, SVGAGI. V was cut by 6 bases and J by 1 base, with 12 bases left in between. This CDR3 is built from 14 residues.

This clone has just a few counts. The chain couples TRBV6-1 to TRBJ2-3, with D possibly TRBD1 on 7 matching bases. Germline loops: CDR1 MNHNS, CDR2 SASEGT. V was pared by 4 bases and J by 3 bases, with 17 bases between. The CDR3 loop spans 16 amino acids. CDR3 bases: TGTGCCAGCAGTGGGCGCAGGGGGGTAGGGACAGATACGCAGTATTTT. Translated, it gives CASSGRRGVGTDTQYF.

V gene TRBV3-1 (or the pseudogene TRBV3-2) combines with J gene TRBJ2-5; D not certain. CDR3 length equals 12 residues. Germline V gene sequence: CDR1 LGHDT, CDR2 YNNKEL (reference sequence). Trimming pared 3 bases from V and 3 bases from J, leaving 5 bases between. CDR3 residues: CASSHAEETQYF. The CDR3 DNA sequence: TGTGCCAGCAGCCACGCAGAAGAGACCCAGTACTTC.

The rearrangement links TRBV19 to TRBJ2-5; TRBD1 matches 11 bases. The V gene's germline CDR1 is LNHDA and CDR2 SQIVND (reference sequence). With V trimmed by 4 bases and J by 1 base, 5 bases remained unmatched. CDR3 length: 16 residues. The CDR3 loop is CASSKGTGGTQETQYF. The CDR3 DNA follows: TGTGCCAGTAGTAAAGGGACAGGGGGTACCCAAGAGACCCAGTACTTC. The full variable domain, its missing parts supplied by reference TRBV19 and TRBJ2-5, is DGGITQSPKYLFRKEGQNVTLSCEQNLNHDAMYWYRQDPGQGLRLIYYSQIVNDFQKGDIAEGYSVSREKKESFPLTVTSAQKNPTAFYLCASSKGTGGTQETQYFGPGTRLLVL.